Presented here are 27 T cell receptor beta chains from one specimen sequenced in a study of T-cell reconstitution after alpha-beta-depleted transplantation in children. Molecular barcoding with unique molecular identifiers was used for the TCRbeta library. TCRdb itself ran the PCR reads through MiXCR, one entry per CDR3 protein. The data contain about 78,000 distinct CDR3 sequences, 13% to 15% of them seen just once; the ten biggest clones take up 27%. The sample consisted of PBMCs, mostly from graft donor cells, taken 180 days after TCRalphabeta/CD19-depleted stem cell transplant. The receptors stem from a male patient between 2 and 15 years old who had a stem cell transplant for acute lymphoblastic leukemia, so the T cells may come from the graft donor.

The chain has TRBV6-2 or TRBV6-3 and TRBJ2-7; D is possibly TRBD2 (6 bases). Deletions cut 11 bases from V and 1 base from J, with 9 bases between. The CDR3 contains 11 residues. Per germline, CDR1 MNHEY and CDR2 SVGEGT. The CDR3 sequence: CAGGKSYEQYF. Written as DNA, the CDR3 is TGTGCCGGCGGGAAATCCTACGAGCAGTACTTC.

The DNA for the CDR3 is TGTGCCAGCAGCCCCGGGGGACACGCCAGATTCAACGAGCAGTACTTC. Translated, it gives CASSPGGHARFNEQYF. This chain uses TRBV28 with TRBJ2-7; D is tentatively TRBD1 or TRBD2 (6 bases each). CDR1 MDHEN and CDR2 SYDVKM come from the germline V gene. The CDR3 length is 16 residues. Trimming pared 6 bases from V and 5 bases from J, leaving 23 bases between.

This rearrangement joins TRBV5-7 to TRBJ2-3; D is unclear. TRBV5-7 is recorded as an ORF, its role being uncertain. The CDR3 has 14 amino acids. Trimming took off 5 bases at V and 5 bases at J, with 15 bases between the two ends. The CDR3 nucleotides are TGTGCCAGCAGGGGTCGTGGGCCGGGAGATACGCAGTATTTT. As protein: CASRGRGPGDTQYF.

The sample holds many counts of this clonotype. The chain is built from TRBV4-3 and TRBJ2-2, with unresolved D. Looked up from germline, CDR1 is LGHNA and CDR2 is YSLEER. The CDR3 contains 13 residues. The V gene lost 0 bases and the J gene lost 12 bases, with 11 bases spanning the gap. The CDR3, as DNA: TGCGCCAGCAGCCAAGAACTCGCCGGCAAGCTGTTTTTT. It encodes CASSQELAGKLFF.

This clonotype was counted a few times. The chain uses TRBV9 and TRBJ2-1, with D maybe TRBD2 (5 bases). Germline values: CDR1 SGDLS, CDR2 YYNGEE. This CDR3 comprises 14 residues. V was clipped by 3 bases and J by 6 bases, with 13 bases between them. DNA for the CDR3: TGTGCCAGCAGCGGGTCCGGGAACCCCAATGAGCAGTTCTTC. Amino acid sequence: CASSGSGNPNEQFF.

This chain links TRBV6-1 with TRBJ1-2; 12 bases line up with TRBD1. Germline V gene data show CDR1 as MNHNS and CDR2 as SASEGT. The CDR3 length is 17 residues. V shed 1 base, J shed 7 bases, and the junction held 10 bases outside the gene matches. The CDR3 is CASSEGTPGQGAVGYTF. The DNA for the CDR3 is TGTGCCAGCAGTGAAGGAACCCCGGGACAGGGGGCGGTTGGCTACACCTTC.

This clonotype came up many times. This chain connects TRBV5-4 to TRBJ2-3; 9 nucleotides align to TRBD2. CDR1 and CDR2 from the germline V gene are SGHNT and YYREEE (reference sequence). V lost 0 bases, J lost 5 bases, and 7 bases stayed unmatched. CDR3 length: 16 amino acids. The CDR3 sequence: CASSLEIAGEIDTQYF. The CDR3 DNA reads TGTGCCAGCAGCTTGGAGATAGCGGGAGAGATAGATACGCAGTATTTT.

This chain links TRBV7-6 with TRBJ2-7, with TRBD1 matching over 8 bases. CDR1 is SGHVS and CDR2 is FNYEAQ in the germline V gene. V was clipped by 5 bases and J by 2 bases; unmatched bases: 8. CDR3 length: 15 amino acids. CDR3: CASSVGTGIPYEQYF. The CDR3 nucleotides are TGTGCCAGCAGCGTAGGGACAGGTATCCCCTACGAGCAGTACTTC.

This chain joins TRBV7-2 and TRBJ2-5; a possible D gene is TRBD2 (6 bases). This CDR3 is 14 amino acids long. Trimming left V 1 base short and J 7 bases short, with 13 bases between. The germline V gene encodes CDR1 SGHTA and CDR2 FQGNSA. The CDR3 spells CASSLDRWRGTQYF. The CDR3 DNA follows: TGTGCCAGCAGCTTAGATCGGTGGAGGGGGACCCAGTACTTC.

As regards this clonotype: This may arise from a read error, as a much more abundant clone is one base away. This rearrangement joins TRBV5-1 to TRBJ1-6; weak D call: TRBD1 (5 bases). CDR1 and CDR2 (germline): SGHRS, YFSETQ. The CDR3 has 19 residues. CDR3 nucleotide sequence: TGCGCCAGCTGCTTGGTGGAAAGTATCTGGAGGACATATAATTCACCCCTCCACTTT. Translating gives CASCLVESIWRTYNSPLHF.

The chain carries TRBV4-3 and TRBJ2-4; no clear D gene. CDR1 is LGHNA and CDR2 is YSLEER in the germline V gene. Trimming cost V 0 bases and J 6 bases, with 6 bases left between them. The CDR3 has 13 residues. The CDR3 spells CASSQEGRNIQYF. The DNA for the CDR3 is TGCGCCAGCAGCCAAGAGGGCAGAAACATTCAGTACTTC.

This clonotype appeared many times. The chain is built from TRBV29-1 and TRBJ1-1; a possible D gene is TRBD1 (5 bases). Trimming left V 4 bases short and J 1 base short, with 10 bases between. The germline V gene has CDR1 SQVTM and CDR2 ANQGSEA. CDR3 length: 13 amino acids. The CDR3 region has the DNA TGCAGCGTTGGGGCAGGGCCGAACACTGAAGCTTTCTTT. This translates into CSVGAGPNTEAFF. Using reference TRBV29-1 and TRBJ1-1 for the parts outside the CDR3, the full variable domain is SAVISQKPSRDICQRGTSLTIQCQVDSQVTMMFWYRQQPGQSLTLIATANQGSEATYESGFVIDKFPISRPNLTFSTLTVSNMSPEDSSIYLCSVGAGPNTEAFFGQGTRLTVV.

The V call is TRBV5-1, the J call TRBJ2-5; no reliable D call. Per the germline V gene, CDR1 is SGHRS and CDR2 is YFSETQ. This CDR3 has 12 amino acids. The ends were cut back, 4 bases at V and 4 bases at J, with 8 bases in the middle. This CDR3 reads CASSEERETQYF. The CDR3 DNA follows: TGCGCCAGCAGCGAAGAGAGAGAGACCCAGTACTTC.

J is TRBJ2-1 and V is TRBV12-3 or TRBV12-4, with D perhaps TRBD1 or TRBD2 (5 bases each). CDR3 length: 19 residues. V gave up 5 bases and J gave up 8 bases, with 31 bases separating them. The CDR3 region is CASSLSDRGLPSSLHEQFF. CDR3 nucleotide sequence: TGTGCCAGCAGTCTAAGCGACAGAGGGCTCCCCTCCTCTCTCCATGAGCAGTTCTTC.

In this sample, this clonotype turned up a few times. The CDR3 reads CASNPGNTGELFF. CDR3 bases: TGTGCCAGCAACCCGGGCAACACCGGGGAGCTGTTTTTT. V gene TRBV7-2 combines with J gene TRBJ2-2; D unclear. The CDR3 contains 13 residues. V gave up 7 bases and J gave up 2 bases, with 8 bases separating them. Per germline, CDR1 SGHTA and CDR2 FQGNSA.

This clonotype has at least ten counts. The CDR3 sequence: CASSLGVGSVSGETQYF. CDR3 in DNA: TGTGCCAGCAGCTTAGGTGTGGGGTCCGTCTCAGGGGAGACCCAGTACTTC. The rearrangement links TRBV7-2 to TRBJ2-5, with D possibly matching TRBD1 (5 bases). The ends were cut back, 1 base at V and 5 bases at J, with 20 bases in the middle. Germline CDR1 and CDR2: SGHTA and FQGNSA. This CDR3 has 17 amino acids.

This sequence joins TRBV27 and TRBJ2-3, with 10 bases that match TRBD2. CDR1 MNHEY and CDR2 SMNVEV come from the germline V gene (reference sequence). V trimming: 3 bases; J trimming: 9 bases; junction bases outside the gene matches: 6. CDR3 length equals 14 residues. The CDR3 loop is CASSLSSGSVTQYF. The CDR3 nucleotides are TGTGCCAGCAGTTTGTCTAGCGGGAGTGTCACGCAGTATTTT.

This clonotype was seen only a few times. This chain connects TRBV5-6 to TRBJ1-2, with TRBD1 identical over 9 bases. Germline V CDR1 and CDR2: SGHDT, YYEEEE. The CDR3 loop spans 13 amino acids. V trimming: 8 bases; J trimming: 5 bases; junction bases outside the gene matches: 7. As DNA, the CDR3 is TGTGCCAGTGCACAGGGGGCGCTTTATGGCTACACCTTC. The encoded protein is CASAQGALYGYTF.

V and J are TRBV6-5 and TRBJ2-7, with unresolved D. The CDR3 extends over 15 amino acids. CDR1 is MNHEY and CDR2 is SVGAGI in the germline V gene. Trimming took off 0 bases at V and 0 bases at J, with 9 bases between the two ends. As DNA, the CDR3 is TGTGCCAGCAGTTACTCAGGTGGAAGCTCCTACGAGCAGTACTTC. It is translated as CASSYSGGSSYEQYF.

The chain is built from TRBV4-3 and TRBJ2-7; D remains ambiguous. V was clipped by 4 bases and J by 2 bases, with 9 bases between them. From germline, CDR1 is LGHNA and CDR2 YSLEER. This CDR3 contains 13 residues. CDR3: CASSRDLTYEQYF. CDR3 bases: TGCGCCAGCAGCCGGGATTTGACCTACGAGCAGTACTTC.

This rearrangement joins TRBV7-3 to TRBJ2-3, with TRBD2 matching 11 bases. Germline assignment: CDR1 SGHTA and CDR2 FQGTGA. The CDR3 length is 17 residues. V shed 5 bases, J shed 3 bases, and the junction held 10 bases outside the gene matches. The CDR3 protein is CASSPVPTSGVTDTQYF. In DNA form, the CDR3 reads TGTGCCAGCAGCCCAGTCCCGACTAGCGGGGTGACAGATACGCAGTATTTT.

The V gene is TRBV7-2, the J gene TRBJ2-5; D is possibly TRBD1 (5 bases). Germline CDR1 is SGHTA and CDR2 is FQGNSA. This CDR3 contains 14 residues. V shed 1 base and J shed 5 bases, with 11 bases lying between them. CDR3 loop: CASSLGGRAETQYF. In nucleotides, the CDR3 is TGTGCCAGCAGCTTAGGGGGCAGGGCGGAGACCCAGTACTTC.

As to this clonotype: The junction shows a germline mismatch at one end, possibly a read error. The CDR3 loop reads CSSSPPEANVLTF. The DNA of the CDR3 is TGTTCCAGCAGTCCACCTGAGGCCAACGTCCTGACTTTC. This rearrangement joins TRBV12-3 or TRBV12-4 to TRBJ2-6; D is uncertain. There are 13 residues in the CDR3.

This clonotype came up many times. The rearrangement joins TRBV12-3 or TRBV12-4 to TRBJ2-7; D gene unclear. V was shortened by 3 bases and J by 5 bases, with 5 bases between the two germline ends. CDR3 length: 11 amino acids. The CDR3 region is CASSFGNEQYF. CDR3 nucleotides: TGTGCCAGCAGTTTTGGGAACGAGCAGTACTTC.

This clonotype was seen many times. The CDR3 loop is CASSQGRDRGIYEQYF. The CDR3 DNA follows: TGTGCCAGCAGCCAAGGCCGGGACAGAGGAATCTACGAGCAGTACTTC. The V call is TRBV4-2, the J call TRBJ2-7, with 7 bases matching TRBD1. Germline values: CDR1 LGHNA, CDR2 YNFKEQ. This CDR3 is built from 16 residues. J lost 3 bases, V lost 1 base, and 9 bases had no gene match.

The gene calls are TRBV9 and TRBJ2-5, with TRBD2 matching over 11 bases. The trim removed 4 bases at V and 4 bases at J, leaving 0 bases unmatched. CDR1 and CDR2 from the germline V gene are SGDLS and YYNGEE. This CDR3 region has 13 residues. CDR3 loop: CASSTSGRETQYF. The CDR3 DNA is TGTGCCAGCAGCACTAGCGGGAGAGAGACCCAGTACTTC.

CDR3 DNA sequence: TGTGCCAGCAACGAAGGAGGGTCCTACGAGCAGTACTTC. It codes for CASNEGGSYEQYF. This chain uses TRBV28 with TRBJ2-7, with D tentatively TRBD2 (6 bases). The CDR3 has 13 residues. The germline CDR1 and CDR2 sequences are MDHEN and SYDVKM. The V end was cut by 7 bases, the J end by 1 base, with 11 bases between.